The entry below gives a single TCR beta chain sequence along with its context. The data belong to a study of blood T cell repertoires in COVID-19. Study as a whole: Samples taken during acute and convalescent COVID-19 were collected in the United States, Italy and Spain. From T cells, B-cell-depleted T cells, or PBMCs came the material, which was cDNA or gDNA.

The CDR3 runs 20 residues. V was clipped by 0 bases and J by 0 bases, with 24 bases between them. CDR1 and CDR2 from the germline V gene are GTSNPN and SVGIG (reference sequence). Generated by immunoSEQ multiplex PCR, the TCRdb table keeps only in-frame clones and is missing some. The sample carries roughly 350,000 clones, roughly 85% recorded once. The chain has TRBV30 and TRBJ1-3, with D possibly TRBD1 on 5 matching bases. The material sequenced was peripheral blood. This clonotype was sampled from a woman under 30 with acute or convalescent COVID-19. DNA of the CDR3: TGTGCCTGGAGTGTAAGAGGAGGGGACGTTCGGAGTGGCTCTGGAAACACCATATATTTT. It encodes CAWSVRGGDVRSGSGNTIYF.